This note documents a single TCR beta chain sequence. This sample was included in a study of blood T cell repertoires in COVID-19. The germline V gene encodes CDR1 KGHSH and CDR2 LQKENI. The CDR3 totals 15 residues. With 3 bases clipped from V and 5 bases from J, the junction kept 4 bases outside the gene matches. Some clones are missing from TCRdb's copy, which holds only in-frame ones; the method was immunoSEQ multiplex PCR. The table lists 60,000 to 90,000 clones, roughly 85% of them singletons. The sample comprised peripheral blood. This clonotype was obtained from a man aged 60-69 years with COVID-19, enrolled during active disease. The chain combines TRBV18 with TRBJ2-2, with TRBD2 matching 9 bases. The CDR3 spells CASSPREGRTGELFF. The DNA for the CDR3 is TGTGCCAGCTCACCGCGGGAGGGGAGGACCGGGGAGCTGTTTTTT.